The 17 T cell receptor beta chains below come from one sample, sequenced in a study of Ad26.COV2.S vaccination and SARS-CoV-2 variants. Documented treatment: some 20 received Ad26.COV2.S at low or high dose, single or two shots; five or six received placebo; per-sample allocation not given. Vaccine and placebo recipients were sampled on day 63 after the first injection. Data came from immunoSEQ multiplex PCR; TCRdb stores just in-frame clones and leaves some out. The table shows approximately 300,000 clones, with approximately 86% occurring only once. This material consisted of peripheral blood, taken in a trial of Ad26.COV2.S vaccine versus placebo. These receptors came from a person between 18 and 59 years old who received the Ad26.COV2.S COVID-19 vaccine or a placebo.

V usage is TRBV13 and J usage is TRBJ2-5; D may be TRBD1 (6 bases). There are 15 residues in the CDR3. V gave up 4 bases and J gave up 4 bases, with 16 bases separating them. Germline CDR1 is PRHDT and CDR2 is FYEKMQ (reference sequence). The CDR3 bases are TGTGCCAGCAGCTCCCGGGACGGGACACGAGAGACCCAGTACTTC. Protein: CASSSRDGTRETQYF.

The CDR3 sequence is CASSLWPGPYEQYF. Written as DNA, the CDR3 is TGTGCCAGCAGTTTATGGCCTGGCCCCTACGAGCAGTACTTC. The gene calls are TRBV27 and TRBJ2-7, with unresolved D. Germline-derived CDR1 and CDR2 are MNHEY and SMNVEV (reference sequence). Trimming removed 1 base at V and 2 bases at J, with 9 bases between. This CDR3 has 14 residues.

The sample holds a few counts of this clone. In DNA, the CDR3 is TGTGCCAGCAGCTTAGTTGAGGAAGCGACCAACTATGGCTACACCTTC. This gives the protein CASSLVEEATNYGYTF. This chain links TRBV11-3 with TRBJ1-2, with no clear D. Deletions cut 1 base from V and 2 bases from J, with 14 bases between. Germline CDR1 and CDR2: SGHNT and YENEEA. The CDR3 totals 16 residues.

The chain employs TRBV5-1 and TRBJ2-3; 11 positions agree with TRBD2. There are 16 residues in the CDR3. The germline V gene has CDR1 SGHRS and CDR2 YFSETQ. Germline trimming cut 4 bases from V and 2 bases from J; bases unmatched to any gene: 6. The CDR3 coding sequence is TGCGCCAGCAGCCTTATGACTAGCGGGGCCACAGATACGCAGTATTTT. Protein product: CASSLMTSGATDTQYF. The full variable domain, rest sourced from reference TRBV5-1 and TRBJ2-3, is KAGVTQTPRYLIKTRGQQVTLSCSPISGHRSVSWYQQTPGQGLQFLFEYFSETQRNKGNFPGRFSGRQFSNSRSEMNVSTLELGDSALYLCASSLMTSGATDTQYFGPGTRLTVL.

CDR3: CASSLRGLYGYTF. The CDR3 DNA is TGTGCCAGCAGTCTCAGGGGGCTGTATGGCTACACCTTC. The chain is built from TRBV6-5 and TRBJ1-2; 8 bases agree with TRBD1. Germline V gene data show CDR1 as MNHEY and CDR2 as SVGAGI. Trimming removed 5 bases from V and 5 bases from J; junction bases left unmatched: 4. The CDR3 contains 13 residues.

This clone occurred a few times. The chain is built from TRBV9 and TRBJ2-2; no definite D call. V shed 0 bases and J shed 6 bases, with 6 bases lying between them. The CDR3 spans 13 residues. The V gene's germline CDR1 is SGDLS and CDR2 YYNGEE. CDR3 DNA: TGTGCCAGCAGCGTAGAGGTCGCCGGGGAGCTGTTTTTT. Its translation is CASSVEVAGELFF.

This rearrangement joins TRBV28 to TRBJ2-1, with TRBD2 matching 8 bases. The CDR3 consists of 16 residues. Germline values: CDR1 MDHEN, CDR2 SYDVKM. V gave up 5 bases and J gave up 4 bases; unmatched junction bases: 10. The CDR3 sequence: CASSLDGGAWYNEQFF. CDR3 sequence (DNA): TGTGCCAGCAGTCTAGACGGGGGGGCCTGGTACAATGAGCAGTTCTTC.

The gene calls are TRBV5-4 and TRBJ2-7; 12 bases are shared with TRBD1. V was clipped by 4 bases and J by 5 bases; unmatched bases: 13. The CDR3 is 17 residues long. CDR1 is SGHNT, CDR2 YYREEE, per germline (reference sequence). This chain's CDR3 is CASSTGTGGALSHEQYF. As DNA, the CDR3 is TGTGCCAGCAGCACCGGGACAGGGGGCGCCTTAAGCCACGAGCAGTACTTC.

V usage is TRBV2 and J usage is TRBJ1-5; possible D gene TRBD1, 6 bases. V lost 6 bases and J lost 7, with 19 bases in between. CDR1 and CDR2 from the germline V gene are SNHLY and FYNNEI. The CDR3 has 15 residues. CDR3 sequence: CASSASWGAVQPQHF. The CDR3 DNA reads TGTGCCAGCAGCGCCTCTTGGGGGGCCGTCCAGCCCCAGCATTTT. Full variable domain (outside the CDR3, taken from reference TRBV2 and TRBJ1-5): EPEVTQTPSHQVTQMGQEVILRCVPISNHLYFYWYRQILGQKVEFLVSFYNNEISEKSEIFDDQFSVERPDGSNFTLKIRSTKLEDSAMYFCASSASWGAVQPQHFGDGTRLSIL.

The DNA of the CDR3 is TGTGCCAGCAGTGATTTCGACGGGGTGAAAGCTTTCTTT. Translation gives CASSDFDGVKAFF. This chain uses TRBV6-1 with TRBJ1-1; D is uncertain. This CDR3 is 13 amino acids long. Trimming took 3 bases from V and 9 from J, leaving 14 bases between them. Germline lookup yields CDR1 MNHNS and CDR2 SASEGT.

This chain uses TRBV7-6 with TRBJ2-2, with D possibly being TRBD2 (5 bases). Germline assignment: CDR1 SGHVS and CDR2 FNYEAQ. V dropped 2 bases and J dropped 1 base, with 8 bases sitting between them. The CDR3 runs to 15 residues. The CDR3 sequence: CASSLSGKNTGELFF. For the CDR3, the DNA is TGTGCCAGCAGCTTATCCGGGAAGAACACCGGGGAGCTGTTTTTT.

This clone was detected once. The chain is built from TRBV15 and TRBJ1-1; D unresolved. The CDR3 runs 13 residues. V was trimmed by 5 bases and J by 0 bases, leaving 7 bases between them. CDR1 and CDR2 (germline): LNHNV, YYDKDF (reference sequence). The CDR3 coding sequence is TGTGCCACCAGCTCCCAGCTGAACACTGAAGCTTTCTTT. This translates into CATSSQLNTEAFF. The variable domain in full, with the rest retrieved from reference TRBV15 and TRBJ1-1, is DAMVIQNPRYQVTQFGKPVTLSCSQTLNHNVMYWYQQKSSQAPKLLFHYYDKDFNNEADTPDNFQSRRPNTSFCFLDIRSPGLGDTAMYLCATSSQLNTEAFFGQGTRLTVV.

CDR3 in amino acids: CATWGLASQETQYF. CDR3 nucleotide sequence: TGTGCCACCTGGGGACTAGCATCACAAGAGACCCAGTACTTC. V is TRBV27 and J is TRBJ2-5, with 9 bases that match TRBD2. V lost 10 bases to trimming and J lost 2 bases; unmatched junction nucleotides: 8. The CDR3 runs to 14 residues. CDR1 and CDR2 from the germline V gene are MNHEY and SMNVEV (reference sequence).

This clone was found a few times. This rearrangement joins TRBV12-3 or TRBV12-4 to TRBJ1-6, with TRBD1 as a possible D gene (6 bases). The CDR3 totals 11 residues. V lost 5 bases to trimming and J lost 14 bases, with 10 bases between them. This CDR3 reads CASSGHRALHF. The CDR3 DNA follows: TGTGCCAGCAGTGGACACAGGGCCCTCCACTTT.

This rearrangement joins TRBV4-1 to TRBJ2-5; weak D call: TRBD1 (5 bases). The CDR3 consists of 17 residues. CDR1 and CDR2 (germline): MGHRA, YSYEKL. Deletions cut 0 bases from V and 5 bases from J, with 19 bases between. The CDR3 is CASSQDQDTLPGETQYF. The CDR3 DNA is TGCGCCAGCAGCCAAGATCAGGACACCCTTCCCGGGGAGACCCAGTACTTC.

CDR3 coding DNA: TGTGCCAGCAGTTTATCGGGGAACCCGGGCTCGGTGTTTTTT. This sequence encodes CASSLSGNPGSVFF. This chain uses TRBV27 with TRBJ1-4; D call uncertain. Trimming left V 0 bases short and J 15 bases short, with 17 bases between. The CDR3 is 14 residues long. Germline CDR1 and CDR2: MNHEY and SMNVEV (reference sequence).

This chain links TRBV3-1 (or the pseudogene TRBV3-2) with TRBJ1-1, with TRBD1 as a possible D gene (5 bases). The V and J ends lost 4 bases and 7 bases respectively, with 10 bases between them. Germline values: CDR1 LGHDT, CDR2 YNNKEL (reference sequence). CDR3 size: 12 residues. The CDR3 sequence is CASSRSGLEAFF. The CDR3, as DNA: TGTGCCAGCAGCCGGTCGGGGCTTGAAGCTTTCTTT.